This TCR beta chain was retrieved from a study of CD8 T cells in Susac syndrome. Sequencing of TCR beta covered CD8+ and CD4+ T cells obtained from blood. The CDR3 is made up of 14 amino acids. Unmatched junction bases numbered 5, after V lost 4 bases and J lost 7 bases. Germline CDR1 SEHNR, CDR2 FQNEAQ (reference sequence). After extraction with the RNeasy kit, 0.5 to 1 ug of the RNA was reverse transcribed using random hexamers. One entry per CDR3 protein, called by TCRdb with MiXCR from the immunoSEQ multiplex PCR reads. Of roughly 140,000 distinct CDR3 sequences listed, 94% are singletons. Sequenced sample: CD8+ T cells from PBMCs. The chain employs TRBV7-9 and TRBJ2-7, with 12 bases matching TRBD1. This receptor was identified in a human donor in good health. CDR3 in amino acids: CASSSWDRGLEQYF. The DNA of the CDR3 is TGTGCCAGCAGCTCGTGGGACAGGGGGCTTGAGCAGTACTTC.